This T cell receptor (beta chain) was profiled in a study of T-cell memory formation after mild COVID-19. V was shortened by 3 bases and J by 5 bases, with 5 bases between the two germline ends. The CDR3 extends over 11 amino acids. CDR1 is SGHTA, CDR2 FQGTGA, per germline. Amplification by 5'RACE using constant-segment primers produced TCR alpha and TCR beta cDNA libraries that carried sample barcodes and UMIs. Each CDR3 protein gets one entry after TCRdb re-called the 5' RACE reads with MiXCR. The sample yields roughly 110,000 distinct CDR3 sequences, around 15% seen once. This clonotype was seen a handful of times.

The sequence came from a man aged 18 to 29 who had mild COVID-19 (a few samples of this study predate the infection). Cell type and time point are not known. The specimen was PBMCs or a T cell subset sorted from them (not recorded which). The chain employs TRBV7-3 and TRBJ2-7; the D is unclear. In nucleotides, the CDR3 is TGTGCCAGCAGCTTCTCGGACGAGCAGTACTTC. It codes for CASSFSDEQYF.